A selection of T cell receptor beta chains follows, all from one sample in a study of response to subunit inactivated influenza vaccine. Each CDR3 protein is one row after TCRdb ran MiXCR on the RT-PCR reads. The data hold about 150,000 distinct CDR3 sequences, with over 8.5% observed a single time. Here the sequenced sample was CD8+ T cells sorted from PBMCs, taken less than 30 months after vaccination. The receptors were sampled from a man aged 50-75 years who received an inactivated influenza vaccine. Each CDR3 is given with its conserved first and last residue. D genes are given only for firm matches. Clone size, where shown, is once, few, many, or a class for clones that have expanded.

d_gene,j_gene,abundance,v_gene,CDR3nt,CDR3aa
-,TRBJ1-4,-,TRBV20-1,TGCAGTGCATCGTCAGGGATTTTAAAACTGTTTTTT,CSASSGILKLFF
TRBD2,TRBJ2-5,-,TRBV20-1,TGCAGTGCCATTAGCGGGAGGTCTTGGGAGACCCAGTACTTC,CSAISGRSWETQYF
TRBD2,TRBJ2-7,-,TRBV3-1,TGTGCCAGCAGCGATAGCGGGAAGACCTCCTACGAGCAGTACTTC,CASSDSGKTSYEQYF
TRBD2,TRBJ2-2,many,TRBV24-1,TGTGCCACCAGCGAGCGGGGAGAGCTCGGGGAGCTGTTTTTT,CATSERGELGELFF
-,TRBJ2-7,many,TRBV4-2,TGTGCCAGCAGCCATGACGGATCCTCCTCCTACGAGCAGTACTTC,CASSHDGSSSYEQYF
-,TRBJ2-1,few,TRBV20-1,TGCAGTGCTAGAAGGTCTCACAATGAGCAGTTCTTC,CSARRSHNEQFF
-,TRBJ2-5,few,TRBV2,TGTGCCAGCAGTGGTGAGTTCCGGAGGACCCAGTACTTC,CASSGEFRRTQYF
TRBD2,TRBJ2-7,-,TRBV5-1,TGCGCCAGCAGCTGGAGCGGGGGACTACTCTACGAGCAGTACTTC,CASSWSGGLLYEQYF
TRBD2,TRBJ2-5,many,TRBV7-9,TGTGCCAGCAGCTCTGGACTAGCGGGAGGTTCTGAGACCCAGTACTTC,CASSSGLAGGSETQYF
TRBD2,TRBJ2-7,few,TRBV5-4,TGTGCCAGCAGCTTGGTCAGCGGGAACTCCTACGAGCAGTACTTC,CASSLVSGNSYEQYF
TRBD1,TRBJ2-3,many,TRBV7-9,TGTGCCAGCAGCGTTCGGACAGGGAGCACAGATACGCAGTATTTT,CASSVRTGSTDTQYF
TRBD2,TRBJ2-2,few,TRBV5-6,TGTGCCAGCAGCTTGGCGAATAGCGGGACCGGGGAGCTGTTTTTT,CASSLANSGTGELFF
TRBD2,TRBJ2-7,many,TRBV29-1,TGCAGCGCCCTTAGCGGGAGCTCCTACGAGCAGTACTTC,CSALSGSSYEQYF
-,TRBJ2-6,-,TRBV9,TGTGCCAGCAGCGTATCGAGGACTGACTCCTCTGGGGCCAACGTCCTGACTTTC,CASSVSRTDSSGANVLTF
TRBD2,TRBJ2-1,-,TRBV5-6,TGTGCCAGCAGCTTGCCGACTAGCGGGAAGAGTGAGCAGTTCTTC,CASSLPTSGKSEQFF
TRBD2,TRBJ2-7,few,TRBV20-1,TGCAGTGCCCGCGGGGGTACTAGCGGGTACTACGAGCAGTACTTC,CSARGGTSGYYEQYF
-,TRBJ2-2,many,TRBV12-3/TRBV12-4,TGTGCCAGCAGTTTAATCTGGGGCAACACCGGGGAGCTGTTTTTT,CASSLIWGNTGELFF
-,TRBJ1-1,few,TRBV6-6,TGTGCCAGCAGTCCAAGGGGACCTGTGGGAGCTTTCTTT,CASSPRGPVGAFF
-,TRBJ1-3,-,TRBV11-2,TGTGCCAGCAGCTTTGAATACAGCCAAACACTGTCTGGAAACACCATATATTTT,CASSFEYSQTLSGNTIYF
-,TRBJ2-7,-,TRBV6-5,TGTGCCAGCAGTAACACCGGGACACCTTACGAGCAGTACTTC,CASSNTGTPYEQYF
-,TRBJ2-1,many,TRBV7-2,TGTGCCAGCAGCTTAGGGTTCGGAGGGAGATACAATGAGCAGTTCTTC,CASSLGFGGRYNEQFF
TRBD2,TRBJ2-3,few,TRBV6-2/TRBV6-3,TGTGCCAGCAGTTACAGGGGACTAGCGCAAGATACGCAGTATTTT,CASSYRGLAQDTQYF
TRBD1,TRBJ2-3,-,TRBV20-1,TGCAGTGCTCCCTCCCCCCACAGGGGGAATAGCACAGATACGCAGTATTTT,CSAPSPHRGNSTDTQYF
-,TRBJ1-5,-,TRBV27,TGTGCCAGCAGTTTAACAGGGCCCTATAGCAATCAGCCCCAGCATTTT,CASSLTGPYSNQPQHF
TRBD2,TRBJ2-7,few,TRBV10-3,TGTGCCATCAGTGAAAGGCGGGAGGGGGACGAGCAGTACTTC,CAISERREGDEQYF
-,TRBJ2-1,few,TRBV25-1,TGTGCCAGCAGTGAAAAGGGCTACAATGAGCAGTTCTTC,CASSEKGYNEQFF
-,TRBJ2-5,many,TRBV6-5,TGTGCCAGCAGTTACTCGGGGGGATCGGAGACCCAGTACTTC,CASSYSGGSETQYF
TRBD2,TRBJ2-7,few,TRBV5-1,TGCGCCAGCAGCTCCGATAGCGGGGGTTACTACGAGCAGTACTTC,CASSSDSGGYYEQYF
-,TRBJ2-7,many,TRBV27,TGTGCCAGCAGTTTATCGGGGCGGGACGAGCAGTACTTC,CASSLSGRDEQYF
-,TRBJ1-5,-,TRBV20-1,TGCAGTGCTAAGGTCAGGGGAGGAGGGCAGCCCCAGCATTTT,CSAKVRGGGQPQHF
-,TRBJ1-1,few,TRBV5-8,TGTGCCAGCAGCTACAGGACGAAGCCTGCTTTCTTT,CASSYRTKPAFF
-,TRBJ2-2,few,TRBV6-2/TRBV6-3,TGTGCCAGTAAGGCCCCCGGGGTCGGGGAGCTGTTTTTT,CASKAPGVGELFF
TRBD1,TRBJ2-7,-,TRBV20-1,TGCAGTGCTAGAGATCACAGGGGGCCCTCCTACGAGCAGTACTTC,CSARDHRGPSYEQYF
TRBD2,TRBJ2-2,-,TRBV9,TGTGCCAGTTCTCTAGCGGGAGAAGCCGGGGAGCTGTTTTTT,CASSLAGEAGELFF
-,TRBJ2-1,-,TRBV4-2,TGTGCCAGCAGCCTAGACGAATATGAGCAGTTCTTC,CASSLDEYEQFF
TRBD1,TRBJ1-1,-,TRBV7-9,TGTGCCAGCAGCTCACGGACAGGGGGTGCCACTGAAGCTTTCTTT,CASSSRTGGATEAFF
-,TRBJ2-5,many,TRBV10-3,TGTGCCATCAGTGAGTCTAGTTACAGGCCCAAGGAGACCCAGTACTTC,CAISESSYRPKETQYF
-,TRBJ1-5,-,TRBV12-3/TRBV12-4,TGTGCCAGCAGTTTCTCCGGAGCGGGTCAGCCCCAGCATTTT,CASSFSGAGQPQHF